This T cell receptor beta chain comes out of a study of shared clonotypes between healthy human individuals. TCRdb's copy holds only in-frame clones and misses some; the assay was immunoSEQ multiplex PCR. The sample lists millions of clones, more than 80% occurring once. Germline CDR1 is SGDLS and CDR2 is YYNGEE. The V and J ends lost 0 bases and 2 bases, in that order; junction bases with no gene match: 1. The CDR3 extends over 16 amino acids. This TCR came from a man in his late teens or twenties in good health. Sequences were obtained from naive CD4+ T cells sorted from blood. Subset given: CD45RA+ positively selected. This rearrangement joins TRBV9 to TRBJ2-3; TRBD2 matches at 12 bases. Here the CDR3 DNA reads TGTGCCAGCAGCGTAGGACTAGCGGGGGACACAGATACGCAGTATTTT. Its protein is CASSVGLAGDTDTQYF.